Below are 22 T cell receptor beta chains sequenced from a single sample in a study of neurological immune-mediated disorders. TCRdb independently ran MiXCR on the 5' RACE reads; one entry per CDR3 protein. There are under 80,000 distinct CDR3 sequences in the sample; around 5.5% occur only once, and 2.8% lies in the top ten. Sequenced sample: PBMCs. The receptor set was obtained from a woman in her twenties or thirties with multiple sclerosis.

This clonotype was counted ten times or more. A much larger clone lies a single base off, so this may be a read error. V is TRBV20-1 and J is TRBJ1-4; no clear D gene. The CDR3 runs 12 residues. The V gene's germline CDR1 is DFQATT and CDR2 SNEGSKA (reference sequence). Trimming shortened V by 0 bases and J by 8 bases, and 7 bases separated the two germline ends. CDR3 bases: TGCAGTGCTAGAGAAATTGGGGAAAAACTGTTTTTT. It codes for CSAREIGEKLFF.

The V call is TRBV7-9, the J call TRBJ2-6; no firm D call. CDR1 SEHNR and CDR2 FQNEAQ come from the germline V gene (reference sequence). V was pared by 5 bases and J by 4 bases, with 15 bases between. This CDR3 is 16 amino acids long. Here the CDR3 reads CASSPLVDPGANVLTF. The DNA of the CDR3 is TGTGCCAGCAGCCCCCTTGTAGACCCCGGGGCCAACGTCCTGACTTTC. Drawing the rest from reference TRBV7-9 and TRBJ2-6, the complete variable domain is DTGVSQNPRHKITKRGQNVTFRCDPISEHNRLYWYRQTLGQGPEFLTYFQNEAQLEKSRLLSDRFSAERPKGSFSTLEIQRTEQGDSAMYLCASSPLVDPGANVLTFGAGSRLTVL.

This clonotype was recorded at least ten times. V gene TRBV12-3 or TRBV12-4 combines with J gene TRBJ2-3; possible D gene TRBD1, 5 bases. The CDR3 loop spans 16 amino acids. V shed 0 bases and J shed 0 bases, with 10 bases lying between them. The CDR3 reads CASSLAYRISTDTQYF. CDR3 coding DNA: TGTGCCAGCAGTTTAGCCTACAGGATTAGCACAGATACGCAGTATTTT.

Points on this clonotype: The final CDR3 position lacks the conserved phenylalanine or tryptophan, pointing to a likely read error. CDR3 bases: TGCGCCAGCAGCTTGGTCGCACCGGGTTCGAATTCACCCCTCCACAAT. Translating it yields CASSLVAPGSNSPLHN. The rearrangement uses TRBV5-1 and TRBJ1-6; no definite D call. Between the trimmed V and J ends, which lost 0 bases and 7 bases, there was a span of 14 bases. CDR1 and CDR2 from the germline V gene are SGHRS and YFSETQ. CDR3 length: 16 amino acids.

This clonotype came up many times. The chain employs TRBV5-1 and TRBJ2-7, with 7 nucleotides matching TRBD1. V lost 1 base, J lost 7 bases, and 2 bases stayed unmatched. Germline CDR1 SGHRS, CDR2 YFSETQ. This CDR3 is 12 amino acids long. The chain's CDR3 is CASSLTGEEQYF. Written as DNA, the CDR3 is TGCGCCAGCAGCTTGACAGGGGAAGAGCAGTACTTC.

This clonotype was seen many times. The V gene is TRBV5-1, the J gene TRBJ2-2, with a possible D match to TRBD1 (6 bases). CDR3 size: 15 residues. Looked up from germline, CDR1 is SGHRS and CDR2 is YFSETQ. Trimming stripped 4 bases from V and 3 bases from J, with 13 bases between. In DNA form, the CDR3 reads TGCGCCAGCAGCCCGAGACAGGTGGACACCGGGGAGCTGTTTTTT. Protein product: CASSPRQVDTGELFF.

The CDR3 DNA reads TGCAGTGCTGGGGGGACAGGGCACCAAGAGCAGTACTTC. It is translated as CSAGGTGHQEQYF. The chain joins TRBV20-1 to TRBJ2-7; 9 positions agree with TRBD1. The CDR3 covers 13 residues. CDR1 is DFQATT and CDR2 is SNEGSKA in the germline V gene (reference sequence). Unmatched junction bases numbered 9, after V lost 5 bases and J lost 7 bases.

Many counts were recorded for this clonotype. This chain uses TRBV29-1 with TRBJ2-7; maybe TRBD2 (7 bases). The germline CDR1 and CDR2 sequences are SQVTM and ANQGSEA. This CDR3 has 12 residues. Deletions cut 6 bases from V and 4 bases from J, with 13 bases between. CDR3 coding DNA: TGCAGCGTGACCGGGGGGCCTTACGAGCAGTACTTC. It yields the protein CSVTGGPYEQYF.

The V gene is TRBV20-1, the J gene TRBJ2-7; the D is unclear. The V gene's germline CDR1 is DFQATT and CDR2 SNEGSKA (reference sequence). The V and J ends lost 6 bases and 4 bases respectively, with 10 bases between them. The CDR3 spans 11 residues. The CDR3 loop is CSAHLNYEQYF. CDR3 nucleotide sequence: TGCAGTGCACATCTAAATTACGAGCAGTACTTC.

This chain joins TRBV10-3 and TRBJ1-1, with D tentatively TRBD1 (5 bases). The CDR3 is 12 amino acids. Germline V gene data show CDR1 as ENHRY and CDR2 as SYGVKD. This CDR3 is CGAGAGDTEAFF. CDR3 DNA: TGTGGCGCCGGAGCGGGGGACACTGAAGCTTTCTTT.

With regard to this clonotype: A much larger clone sits a single nucleotide away, making a read error possible. V usage is TRBV7-2 and J usage is TRBJ2-3; D gene unclear. Trimming cost V 6 bases and J 7 bases, with 8 bases left between them. CDR3 length: 11 amino acids. Per germline, CDR1 SGHTA and CDR2 FQGNSA. As DNA, the CDR3 is TGTGCCAGCAGAGTGGTGTATACGCAGTATTTT. Protein: CASRVVYTQYF.

This clonotype occurred many times. V gene TRBV29-1 combines with J gene TRBJ2-5, with a possible D match to TRBD1 (6 bases). The CDR3 spans 14 residues. V shed 4 bases and J shed 4 bases, with 16 bases lying between them. The V gene's germline CDR1 is SQVTM and CDR2 ANQGSEA. The chain's CDR3 is CSVGTGTRRETQYF. CDR3 DNA sequence: TGCAGCGTTGGAACCGGGACACGTCGAGAGACCCAGTACTTC.

This clonotype has more than one count but fewer than ten. The chain joins TRBV3-1 to TRBJ2-2, with D possibly matching TRBD2 (5 bases). Germline CDR1 reads LGHDT; CDR2 reads YNNKEL (reference sequence). This CDR3 contains 13 residues. Trimming stripped 0 bases from V and 8 bases from J, with 7 bases between. In DNA form, the CDR3 reads TGTGCCAGCAGCCAAGATCCGGGAGGGGAGCTGTTTTTT. This codes for CASSQDPGGELFF.

This clonotype was seen at least ten times. J is TRBJ1-2 and V is TRBV6-5; D not certain. The CDR3 is 17 amino acids. Trimming took 0 bases from V and 4 from J, leaving 18 bases between them. The germline V gene has CDR1 MNHEY and CDR2 SVGAGI. The CDR3 DNA is TGTGCCAGCAGTTACTCGTTGGCCCTACGAGCCTCCTATGGCTACACCTTC. This codes for CASSYSLALRASYGYTF.

This clonotype was recorded many times. The chain employs TRBV28 and TRBJ2-3, with D perhaps TRBD2 (6 bases). The ends were cut back, 6 bases at V and 0 bases at J, with 19 bases in the middle. Germline V CDR1 and CDR2: MDHEN, SYDVKM. The CDR3 is 17 residues long. CDR3 nucleotide sequence: TGTGCCAGCAGCCCCCGGGGAGGATTTTTGAGCACAGATACGCAGTATTTT. Translating it yields CASSPRGGFLSTDTQYF.

This clonotype was observed a few times. The rearrangement uses TRBV7-8 and TRBJ2-7, with TRBD2 identical over 11 bases. The germline CDR1 and CDR2 sequences are SGHVS and FQNEAQ. The CDR3 runs 16 residues. J was trimmed by 1 base and V by 5 bases; bases with no gene match: 7. The CDR3 DNA is TGTGCCAGCAGCCCCTACCGACTAGCGGGGTCCTACGAGCAGTACTTC. Protein product: CASSPYRLAGSYEQYF.

This chain connects TRBV20-1 to TRBJ2-5, with TRBD2 identical over 9 bases. There are 15 residues in the CDR3. The V segment lost 0 bases and the J segment 7 bases; nucleotides outside the gene matches: 9. The germline V gene has CDR1 DFQATT and CDR2 SNEGSKA (reference sequence). For the CDR3, the DNA is TGCAGTGCTAGAGATAGACTAGCGGTGGGGGGGACCCAGTACTTC. Protein sequence: CSARDRLAVGGTQYF.

This clonotype was counted at least ten times. The V call is TRBV7-9, the J call TRBJ2-7; either TRBD1 or TRBD2 may fit D (7 bases each). Trimming shortened V by 6 bases and J by 2 bases, and 17 bases separated the two germline ends. CDR1 and CDR2 from the germline V gene are SEHNR and FQNEAQ (reference sequence). CDR3 length equals 15 residues. The CDR3 sequence: CASRGGGTDTYEQYF. Written as DNA, the CDR3 is TGTGCCAGCAGGGGAGGGGGGACAGACACCTACGAGCAGTACTTC.

The sample holds many counts of this clonotype. This chain links TRBV29-1 with TRBJ2-3; no definite D call. Germline values: CDR1 SQVTM, CDR2 ANQGSEA. V was clipped by 7 bases and J by 7 bases, with 18 bases between them. The CDR3 is made up of 13 amino acids. The CDR3 region has the DNA TGCAGCGCTGAGCACCTGGTGCTCCATACGCAGTATTTT. Protein sequence: CSAEHLVLHTQYF.

Ten or more counts support this clonotype. This may come from a read error, since a much larger clone is one base off. V is TRBV29-1 and J is TRBJ2-1; D is unclear. Trimming shortened V by 6 bases and J by 4 bases, and 13 bases separated the two germline ends. This CDR3 is built from 13 residues. The germline V gene encodes CDR1 SQVTM and CDR2 ANQGSEA. This chain's CDR3 is CSVGRESYNEQFF. The DNA for the CDR3 is TGCAGCGTCGGTAGGGAATCATACAATGAGCAGTTCTTC.

At least ten counts were recorded for this clonotype. This chain connects TRBV3-1 to TRBJ2-3; 15 bases align to TRBD2. Germline V gene sequence: CDR1 LGHDT, CDR2 YNNKEL (reference sequence). The CDR3 consists of 15 residues. Losses at the gene ends were 6 bases for V and 6 bases for J; bases not matched to a gene: 4. In DNA form, the CDR3 reads TGTGCCAGCAGTCTCGGGACTAGCGGGGGGGATACGCAGTATTTT. This translates into CASSLGTSGGDTQYF.

This clonotype came up a few times. A read error may produce the germline difference seen at one junction end. The V call is TRBV20-1, the J call TRBJ1-5, with 7 bases fitting TRBD1. Germline V gene sequence: CDR1 DFQATT, CDR2 SNEGSKA (reference sequence). The CDR3 has 13 amino acids. CDR3: CSARGQGGQPQNF. The CDR3 coding sequence is TGCAGTGCTAGAGGACAGGGCGGCCAGCCCCAGAATTTT.